What follows are 18 T cell receptor beta chains derived from one specimen sequenced in a study of PD-1 blockade in classical Hodgkin lymphoma. As to time point: cycle 4 day 1 (C4D1), after more than five weeks of nivolumab. Each and every patient relapsed after autologous stem cell transplantation, and patients got differing brentuximab vedotin exposure. Here immunoSEQ multiplex PCR was the method, and the copy in TCRdb shows in-frame clones only, minus some. The table lists about 90,000 clones, over 80% of them singletons. This material consisted of peripheral blood mononuclear cells (PBMCs), taken before the fourth cycle of nivolumab. The receptor source for this set is a human donor with classical Hodgkin lymphoma.

The gene calls are TRBV9 and TRBJ1-1; TRBD1 aligns across 7 bases. This CDR3 is 16 amino acids long. The germline CDR1 and CDR2 sequences are SGDLS and YYNGEE. With V trimmed by 0 bases and J by 4 bases, 9 bases remained unmatched. CDR3 nucleotide sequence: TGTGCCAGCAGCGTAGGCCCTCCGGCAGGGGGCACTGAAGCTTTCTTT. It yields the protein CASSVGPPAGGTEAFF.

V and J are TRBV5-1 and TRBJ1-4; D call uncertain. Germline lookup yields CDR1 SGHRS and CDR2 YFSETQ. The length of the CDR3 is 12 residues. V gave up 4 bases and J gave up 8 bases, with 9 bases separating them. CDR3 in amino acids: CASSPGREKLFF. CDR3 nucleotides: TGCGCCAGCAGCCCGGGCAGGGAAAAACTGTTTTTT.

The chain carries TRBV10-2 and TRBJ1-1; 8 nucleotides line up with TRBD1. The CDR3 consists of 18 residues. Unmatched junction bases numbered 20, after V lost 7 bases and J lost 4 bases. Per the germline V gene, CDR1 is WSHSY and CDR2 is SAAADI. The CDR3 coding sequence is TGCGCCAGCACGCGGATTGGACAGGGAGGGATTAGGGGCACTGAAGCTTTCTTT. This encodes CASTRIGQGGIRGTEAFF.

V gene TRBV19 combines with J gene TRBJ2-5; possibly TRBD1 for D (6 bases). Germline V CDR1 and CDR2: LNHDA, SQIVND (reference sequence). V shed 4 bases and J shed 3 bases, with 12 bases lying between them. CDR3 length: 14 amino acids. The CDR3 here is CASSRGGAEETQYF. The DNA of the CDR3 is TGTGCCAGTAGTAGAGGGGGAGCCGAAGAGACCCAGTACTTC.

The chain recombines TRBV28 with TRBJ2-5; D may be TRBD2 (5 bases). Germline CDR1 is MDHEN and CDR2 is SYDVKM. Trimming removed 8 bases from V and 1 base from J, with 14 bases in between. CDR3 length equals 14 residues. The CDR3 here is CASRMGGSQETQYF. The CDR3 DNA sequence: TGTGCCAGCCGGATGGGCGGGTCCCAAGAGACCCAGTACTTC.

This chain uses TRBV5-4 with TRBJ1-2; TRBD1 might be the D (6 bases). CDR3 length: 13 amino acids. The V gene's germline CDR1 is SGHNT and CDR2 YYREEE (reference sequence). Trimming took off 5 bases at V and 4 bases at J, with 12 bases between the two ends. CDR3 sequence: CASRARGAYGYTF. CDR3 bases: TGTGCCAGCAGGGCGAGGGGGGCCTATGGCTACACCTTC.

The chain recombines TRBV5-4 with TRBJ1-5; the D gene is possibly TRBD1 (6 bases). V shed 4 bases and J shed 7 bases, with 15 bases lying between them. Germline CDR1 and CDR2: SGHNT and YYREEE (reference sequence). The CDR3 loop spans 14 amino acids. CDR3 region: CASSPNREGQPQHF. As DNA, the CDR3 is TGTGCCAGCAGCCCGAACAGGGAGGGACAGCCCCAGCATTTT.

J is TRBJ2-7 and V is TRBV11-2; a possible D gene is TRBD1 (5 bases). Per germline, CDR1 SGHAT and CDR2 FQNNGV. CDR3 length equals 14 residues. Trimming pared 5 bases from V and 3 bases from J, leaving 14 bases between. The CDR3 sequence is CASSTAPGFYEQYF. DNA for the CDR3: TGTGCCAGCAGCACTGCCCCAGGGTTCTACGAGCAGTACTTC.

The rearrangement links TRBV5-4 to TRBJ2-7, with D possibly matching TRBD1 (8 bases). Trimming cost V 2 bases and J 6 bases, with 15 bases left between them. Germline V lookup: CDR1 SGHNT, CDR2 YYREEE (reference sequence). This CDR3 is 14 amino acids long. This CDR3 reads CASSLQGGDSEQYF. CDR3 sequence (DNA): TGTGCCAGCAGCTTACAGGGGGGGGACAGCGAGCAGTACTTC. Variable domain in full (rest from reference TRBV5-4 and TRBJ2-7): ETGVTQSPTHLIKTRGQQVTLRCSSQSGHNTVSWYQQALGQGPQFIFQYYREEENGRGNFPPRFSGLQFPNYSSELNVNALELDDSALYLCASSLQGGDSEQYFGPGTRLTVT.

The chain recombines TRBV7-6 with TRBJ2-2; possible D gene TRBD1, 6 bases. This CDR3 is 15 amino acids long. The V and J ends lost 1 base and 7 bases respectively, with 13 bases between them. CDR1 is SGHVS and CDR2 is FNYEAQ in the germline V gene. The DNA of the CDR3 is TGTGCCAGCAGCTTAGGGCCAGGGGTTCTCGGGGAGCTGTTTTTT. Its protein is CASSLGPGVLGELFF.

V is TRBV5-1 and J is TRBJ1-1; the match to TRBD1 covers 7 bases. The CDR3 sequence is 14 residues long. After removal of 6 bases from V and 5 bases from J, the junction contained 10 bases not matched to a gene. From germline, CDR1 is SGHRS and CDR2 YFSETQ. CDR3 in DNA: TGCGCCAGCAAATTAGAAGAGGGGGCAACTGAAGCTTTCTTT. Translating gives CASKLEEGATEAFF.

This sequence joins TRBV5-8 and TRBJ1-3; perhaps TRBD1 as D (6 bases). V gave up 5 bases and J gave up 3 bases, with 12 bases separating them. The CDR3 contains 14 residues. Germline V CDR1 and CDR2: SGHTS, YDEGEE. The CDR3 nucleotides are TGTGCCAGCAGACCAGGGGCTTATGGAAACACCATATATTTT. This codes for CASRPGAYGNTIYF.

This clone has a single count. The chain joins TRBV5-6 to TRBJ2-7, with 11 positions matching TRBD1. The CDR3 is 17 amino acids. The germline V gene has CDR1 SGHDT and CDR2 YYEEEE. V was clipped by 3 bases and J by 1 base; unmatched bases: 9. The CDR3 DNA is TGTGCCAGCAGCTACCTCACCGGGACAGGGGGATCCTACGAGCAGTACTTC. Protein sequence: CASSYLTGTGGSYEQYF.

The rearrangement links TRBV11-2 to TRBJ1-2; the D gene is possibly TRBD1 (5 bases). Per the germline V gene, CDR1 is SGHAT and CDR2 is FQNNGV. With 5 bases removed from V and 3 bases from J, the gap between germline ends came to 16 bases. The CDR3 length is 15 residues. CDR3 amino acids: CASSPPYRDHYGYTF. The CDR3 bases are TGTGCCAGCAGCCCTCCGTACCGGGACCACTATGGCTACACCTTC.

The V call is TRBV5-6, the J call TRBJ2-3; D uncertain. Trimming removed 4 bases at V and 2 bases at J, with 23 bases between. The CDR3 totals 18 residues. Looked up from germline, CDR1 is SGHDT and CDR2 is YYEEEE. The CDR3 sequence: CASSPPGAGTLITDTQYF. The CDR3 coding sequence is TGTGCCAGCAGCCCCCCCGGCGCTGGTACCCTGATCACAGATACGCAGTATTTT.

This clone was counted only a few times. This chain joins TRBV13 and TRBJ2-2; weak D call: TRBD2 (6 bases). Germline V gene lookup returns CDR1 PRHDT and CDR2 FYEKMQ (reference sequence). Deletions cut 5 bases from V and 3 bases from J, with 19 bases between. The CDR3 has 17 amino acids. The DNA of the CDR3 is TGTGCCAGCAGCCCCGCTTTGGGGGGAACTTACACCGGGGAGCTGTTTTTT. Encoded protein: CASSPALGGTYTGELFF.

The gene calls are TRBV5-1 and TRBJ2-1; 9 nucleotides align to TRBD2. CDR3 length: 15 residues. Germline V gene data show CDR1 as SGHRS and CDR2 as YFSETQ. V was pared by 4 bases and J by 12 bases, with 14 bases of the junction left unmatched. This chain's CDR3 is CASSPETSGQWAQFF. The CDR3 DNA sequence: TGCGCCAGCAGCCCAGAGACTAGCGGTCAATGGGCGCAGTTCTTC. Using reference TRBV5-1 and TRBJ2-1 for the parts outside the CDR3, the full variable domain is KAGVTQTPRYLIKTRGQQVTLSCSPISGHRSVSWYQQTPGQGLQFLFEYFSETQRNKGNFPGRFSGRQFSNSRSEMNVSTLELGDSALYLCASSPETSGQWAQFFGPGTRLTVL.

J is TRBJ2-2 and V is TRBV6-5; D is perhaps TRBD2 (6 bases). Trimming removed 6 bases from V and 2 bases from J, with 10 bases in between. The germline V gene has CDR1 MNHEY and CDR2 SVGAGI. The CDR3 is made up of 14 amino acids. CDR3 sequence: CASRRDTNTGELFF. The CDR3 DNA is TGTGCCAGCAGGCGGGATACTAACACCGGGGAGCTGTTTTTT.